One sample yielded the 28 T cell receptor beta chains listed below, sequenced in a study (dated by TCRdb to 2013 to 2016). The library was prepared using 5' RACE. The run used an Illumina MiSeq. The public reads were quality trimmed at Q25 with fastp and then assembled into clones with MiXCR by TCRdb, keeping productive beta chains. Identical CDR3 proteins give one entry, which carries the most common genes and DNA. The table for this sample lists roughly 52,000 distinct CDR3 sequences; approximately 17% of them were counted only once. The ten largest clonotypes hold under 3% of the sample. Sample: naive CD4+ T cells sorted from blood. The sample's cell subset or site label, decoded: naive CD4+ T cells, CD4+CD45RA+CD25-. The origin of the receptors is a female donor with breast cancer.

This clonotype turned up a few times. This chain links TRBV6-1 with TRBJ1-5, with D maybe TRBD1 (5 bases). Trimming took 6 bases from V and 3 from J, leaving 15 bases between them. This CDR3 comprises 15 residues. Per the germline V gene, CDR1 is MNHNS and CDR2 is SASEGT. The CDR3 DNA reads as TGTGCCAGCAGGACCCGTGGGGGGACCAATCAGCCCCAGCATTTT. It specifies CASRTRGGTNQPQHF.

This clonotype turned up a few times. This chain joins TRBV6-2 or TRBV6-3 and TRBJ1-1; tentatively, D is TRBD1 (5 bases). V gave up 8 bases and J gave up 3 bases, with 13 bases separating them. Germline assignment: CDR1 MNHEY and CDR2 SVGEGT. The CDR3 spans 13 residues. As DNA, the CDR3 is TGTGCCAGCCAATGGCGGGGGGACACTGAAGCTTTCTTT. It yields the protein CASQWRGDTEAFF.

Concerning this clonotype: Relative to the germline gene, one junction end is altered; a read error may explain this. This chain links TRBV6-6 with TRBJ1-5, with 9 bases identical to TRBD1. The CDR3 has 15 amino acids. Germline CDR1 is MNHNY and CDR2 is SVGAGI (reference sequence). The CDR3 DNA follows: TGTGCCAGCAGGGGGACAGGGACGAGTAATCATCCCCAGCATTTT. Its translation: CASRGTGTSNHPQHF.

This clonotype occurred a few times. V gene TRBV5-5 combines with J gene TRBJ2-1; TRBD1 agrees at 9 bases. The CDR3 is 18 amino acids. Germline-derived CDR1 and CDR2 are SGHKS and YYEKEE (reference sequence). Trimming at V came to 4 bases and at J to 4 bases, leaving 15 bases not matched to a gene. The CDR3 DNA sequence: TGTGCCAGCAGCCCCCCCCCCCCCGGGACAGGGTTATACAATGAGCAGTTCTTC. Translation gives CASSPPPPGTGLYNEQFF.

This clonotype occurred a few times. This sequence joins TRBV11-2 and TRBJ1-5, with no clear D. Trimming removed 1 base at V and 4 bases at J, with 14 bases between. CDR1 SGHAT and CDR2 FQNNGV come from the germline V gene. CDR3 size: 16 residues. CDR3 protein: CASSLGRVMDNQPQHF. The CDR3 nucleotides are TGTGCCAGCAGCTTAGGGAGAGTGATGGATAATCAGCCCCAGCATTTT. The full variable domain, its missing parts supplied by reference TRBV11-2 and TRBJ1-5, is EAGVAQSPRYKIIEKRQSVAFWCNPISGHATLYWYQQILGQGPKLLIQFQNNGVVDDSQLPKDRFSAERLKGVDSTLKIQPAKLEDSAVYLCASSLGRVMDNQPQHFGDGTRLSIL.

As concerns this clonotype: A much larger clone is a single base away; this may be a read error. The chain joins TRBV6-2 or TRBV6-3 to TRBJ1-1; D is unclear. Germline V lookup: CDR1 MNHEY, CDR2 SVGEGT. This CDR3 region has 15 residues. Here the CDR3 reads CASSSLGMWNIEAFF. DNA of the CDR3: TGTGCCAGCAGTTCCCTTGGCATGTGGAACATTGAAGCTTTCTTT.

As concerns this clonotype: Mismatch with germline at one junction end may stem from a read error. The DNA for the CDR3 is TGTGCCAGCAGTCCTTTTACTAGCGTCCGCACCGATACGCAGTATTTT. Its protein product is CASSPFTSVRTDTQYF. The chain has TRBV6-2 or TRBV6-3 and TRBJ2-3, with 7 bases identical to TRBD2. CDR3 length: 16 amino acids. Germline V CDR1 and CDR2: MNHEY, SVGEGT.

In its sample, this clonotype was seen a few times. This chain uses TRBV5-6 with TRBJ2-7; 7 bases match TRBD2. In germline, CDR1 is SGHDT, CDR2 YYEEEE. After removal of 2 bases from V and 0 bases from J, the junction contained 11 bases not matched to a gene. The CDR3 is 17 residues long. The CDR3 spells CASSFSPGGTRSYEQYF. The CDR3 DNA reads TGTGCCAGCAGCTTCTCGCCCGGGGGGACCCGCTCCTACGAGCAGTACTTC.

The table lists this clonotype with a count of one. A much larger clonotype is one base distant, so this may be a read error. The conserved closing phenylalanine or tryptophan is absent in this CDR3, likely reflecting a read error. The chain carries TRBV12-3 or TRBV12-4 and TRBJ2-7; the D is unclear. Trimming pared 3 bases from V and 4 bases from J, leaving 10 bases between. The CDR3 extends over 13 amino acids. In DNA, the CDR3 is TGTGCCAGCAGTTTCGGCCTGAGGTACGAGCAGTACTCC. Translated: CASSFGLRYEQYS.

This clonotype was seen at least ten times. This chain uses TRBV20-1 with TRBJ2-1; 9 bases fit TRBD2. The CDR3 is made up of 14 amino acids. After removal of 3 bases from V and 6 bases from J, the junction contained 6 bases not matched to a gene. The germline V gene has CDR1 DFQATT and CDR2 SNEGSKA (reference sequence). CDR3 sequence (DNA): TGCAGTGCTAGGAGCGGGGGGCCGGGCAATGAGCAGTTCTTC. This sequence encodes CSARSGGPGNEQFF.

About this clonotype: At one boundary the junction diverges from the germline segment, which might be a read error. The chain combines TRBV5-1 with TRBJ2-2; D possibly corresponds to TRBD2 (6 bases). This CDR3 is built from 15 residues. CDR1 is SGHRS and CDR2 is YFSETQ in the germline V gene. The CDR3 sequence is CASSISGHNTGGLFF. As DNA, the CDR3 is TGCGCCAGCAGCATCTCAGGGCATAACACCGGGGGGCTGTTTTTT.

This rearrangement joins TRBV5-1 to TRBJ2-1, with a tentative D call TRBD1 (6 bases). CDR1 SGHRS and CDR2 YFSETQ come from the germline V gene. V gave up 4 bases and J gave up 1 base, with 12 bases separating them. The CDR3 covers 15 residues. CDR3 nucleotide sequence: TGCGCCAGCAGCCCAGGAAGGGGGTCCTACAATGAGCAGTTCTTC. This gives the protein CASSPGRGSYNEQFF. Full variable domain (remainder filled in from reference TRBV5-1 and TRBJ2-1): KAGVTQTPRYLIKTRGQQVTLSCSPISGHRSVSWYQQTPGQGLQFLFEYFSETQRNKGNFPGRFSGRQFSNSRSEMNVSTLELGDSALYLCASSPGRGSYNEQFFGPGTRLTVL.

As regards this clonotype: The junction differs from germline at one of its ends, possibly a read error. The chain uses TRBV7-7 and TRBJ2-2; a possible D gene is TRBD2 (6 bases). The CDR3 has 13 amino acids. Germline CDR1 reads SSHAT; CDR2 reads FNYEAQ (reference sequence). The DNA for the CDR3 is TGTGCTAGCCGTGCAGGGACCACCGGGGGGCTGTTTTTT. Its protein product is CASRAGTTGGLFF.

CDR3 region: CASSPLTLQGAETQYF. As DNA, the CDR3 is TGCGCCAGCAGTCCGTTGACCCTACAGGGGGCTGAGACCCAGTACTTC. V and J are TRBV5-1 and TRBJ2-5, with TRBD1 identical over 9 bases. Losses at the gene ends were 5 bases for V and 5 bases for J; bases not matched to a gene: 13. CDR1 is SGHRS, CDR2 YFSETQ, per germline. CDR3 length equals 16 residues.

Of note for this clonotype: This may come from a read error, since a much larger clone is one base off. This chain uses TRBV3-1 with TRBJ1-1; D uncertain. Germline V CDR1 and CDR2: LGHDT, YNNKEL (reference sequence). V shed 1 base and J shed 6 bases, with 9 bases lying between them. The CDR3 has 13 amino acids. For the CDR3, the DNA is TGTGCCAGCAGCCAAGCTAGTGGATCTGAAGCTTTCTTT. This encodes CASSQASGSEAFF.

This clonotype has more than one count but fewer than ten. This CDR3 reads CASSPTTTAYNEQFF. Written as DNA, the CDR3 is TGCGCCAGCAGCCCGACAACAACGGCCTACAATGAGCAGTTCTTC. V usage is TRBV5-1 and J usage is TRBJ2-1; no firm D call. CDR3 length: 15 residues. Trimming left V 4 bases short and J 2 bases short, with 13 bases between. Germline V gives CDR1 SGHRS, CDR2 YFSETQ.

Of note for this clonotype: One junction end does not reproduce the germline sequence, and a read error may be involved. The chain has TRBV7-9 and TRBJ1-3, with D perhaps matching TRBD1 (5 bases). CDR1 SEHNR and CDR2 FQNEAQ come from the germline V gene (reference sequence). The CDR3 extends over 13 amino acids. The CDR3 DNA reads TGTGCCAGCAGCTTAGAAAGGGGAAACGCCATATATTTT. Amino acids: CASSLERGNAIYF.

This clonotype was found a few times. The rearrangement joins TRBV12-3 or TRBV12-4 to TRBJ1-1; no definite D call. V was clipped by 6 bases and J by 4 bases, with 15 bases between them. The CDR3 is 14 residues long. The CDR3 protein is CASSPSAIGTEAFF. The CDR3 nucleotides are TGTGCCAGCAGCCCCTCCGCCATCGGCACTGAAGCTTTCTTT.

The sample holds many counts of this clonotype. The chain combines TRBV10-3 with TRBJ2-5, with 8 positions matching TRBD1. The CDR3 consists of 15 residues. V was pared by 8 bases and J by 2 bases, with 10 bases of the junction left unmatched. The germline CDR1 and CDR2 sequences are ENHRY and SYGVKD. CDR3 amino acids: CAIASRGRGQETQYF. As DNA, the CDR3 is TGTGCCATCGCCTCCAGGGGGCGCGGGCAAGAGACCCAGTACTTC.

This clonotype occurred a few times. The chain links TRBV25-1 to TRBJ2-1; TRBD2 might be the D (6 bases). CDR1 and CDR2 from the germline V gene are MGHDK and SYGVNS. This CDR3 is 14 amino acids long. Trimming removed 2 bases from V and 8 bases from J, with 13 bases in between. CDR3 sequence reads: CASSEPLGEDEQFF. The CDR3 DNA reads TGTGCCAGCAGTGAACCCCTCGGGGAGGATGAGCAGTTCTTC.

This clonotype has at least ten counts. The chain employs TRBV20-1 and TRBJ1-6, with 9 bases lining up with TRBD1. Trimming cost V 0 bases and J 1 base; bases outside gene matches: 1. This CDR3 is built from 16 residues. The germline V gene has CDR1 DFQATT and CDR2 SNEGSKA (reference sequence). The CDR3 DNA follows: TGCAGTGCTAGAGATGGGACAGGGTCCTATAATTCACCCCTCCACTTT. It encodes CSARDGTGSYNSPLHF.

This clonotype was seen a handful of times. The chain recombines TRBV5-1 with TRBJ2-2; TRBD2 agrees at 10 bases. Trimming took 2 bases from V and 0 from J; bases not matched to a gene: 4. The length of the CDR3 is 17 residues. Germline CDR1 SGHRS, CDR2 YFSETQ. CDR3 in amino acids: CASSLLAGSTNTGELFF. The CDR3 region has the DNA TGCGCCAGCAGCTTACTAGCGGGATCTACGAACACCGGGGAGCTGTTTTTT.

The chain employs TRBV5-1 and TRBJ1-4; D is ambiguous. Trimming removed 2 bases at V and 7 bases at J, with 15 bases between. This CDR3 has 15 residues. CDR1 and CDR2 (germline): SGHRS, YFSETQ. Here the CDR3 reads CASSFSPTRAEKLFF. In nucleotides, the CDR3 is TGCGCCAGCAGCTTCAGTCCGACGAGGGCTGAAAAACTGTTTTTT.

This clonotype was recorded a few times. The V call is TRBV5-4, the J call TRBJ2-7; 11 bases line up with TRBD2. The germline gives CDR1 SGHNT, CDR2 YYREEE (reference sequence). J gave up 4 bases and V 4 bases, and 7 bases lay outside the gene matches. This CDR3 is 15 amino acids long. The CDR3 region is CASSTGLAGPYEQYF. The CDR3 DNA reads as TGTGCCAGCAGCACCGGACTAGCGGGCCCATACGAGCAGTACTTC.

The chain links TRBV20-1 to TRBJ1-2, with 10 bases fitting TRBD1. Germline lookup yields CDR1 DFQATT and CDR2 SNEGSKA (reference sequence). The CDR3 is made up of 14 amino acids. Trimming at V came to 2 bases and at J to 10 bases, leaving 10 bases not matched to a gene. CDR3 residues: CSARPPGDRGNYTF. CDR3 nucleotide sequence: TGCAGTGCTAGACCGCCGGGGGACAGGGGAAACTACACCTTC.

This clonotype was found a few times. The chain carries TRBV2 and TRBJ2-1, with 8 bases that match TRBD2. Germline V gene sequence: CDR1 SNHLY, CDR2 FYNNEI. This CDR3 has 18 amino acids. V trimming: 11 bases; J trimming: 0 bases; junction bases outside the gene matches: 18. CDR3 sequence reads: CAGSGGQSELGSYNEQFF. The CDR3 DNA follows: TGTGCCGGGTCGGGAGGGCAAAGCGAATTGGGCTCCTACAATGAGCAGTTCTTC.

The V and J genes are TRBV7-2 and TRBJ2-1; D is possibly TRBD2 (6 bases). The ends were cut back, 5 bases at V and 9 bases at J, with 14 bases in the middle. In germline, CDR1 is SGHTA, CDR2 FQGNSA. The CDR3 totals 13 residues. CDR3: CASSPTLGGEQFF. The CDR3 DNA reads TGTGCCAGCAGCCCCACCTTGGGGGGTGAGCAGTTCTTC.

This clonotype was counted ten times or more. The CDR3 protein is CASRTGLWETQYF. CDR3 nucleotides: TGTGCCAGCAGGACAGGGCTTTGGGAGACCCAGTACTTC. The rearrangement uses TRBV28 and TRBJ2-5; 7 bases align to TRBD1. The CDR3 extends over 13 amino acids. J gave up 5 bases and V 6 bases, and 6 bases lay outside the gene matches. The germline CDR1 and CDR2 sequences are MDHEN and SYDVKM.